Below are 13 T cell receptor beta chains sequenced from a single sample in a study of T cells in Graves' hyperthyroidism and ophthalmopathy. Amplification targeted TCR beta CDR3 regions from RNA transcripts. HTBI primers were the set used in a first-round RT-PCR of the TCR CDR3. MiXCR, run by TCRdb on the multiplex PCR reads, gives a single entry per CDR3 protein. The sample contains 650,000 to 850,000 distinct CDR3 sequences, around 20% of which appear only once. The specimen was blood. Every receptor here comes from a woman aged 50 to 60 with Graves' hyperthyroidism that later progressed to Graves' ophthalmopathy.

This chain uses TRBV9 with TRBJ2-1; 8 positions match TRBD2. Per germline, CDR1 SGDLS and CDR2 YYNGEE. The CDR3 is 15 amino acids. With V trimmed by 4 bases and J by 4 bases, 7 bases remained unmatched. The CDR3: CASSSGGGAYNEQFF. The CDR3 DNA reads as TGTGCCAGCAGCTCCGGGGGGGGTGCTTACAATGAGCAGTTCTTC.

This clonotype appeared many times. The rearrangement joins TRBV30 to TRBJ2-3; 8 positions agree with TRBD1. V shed 3 bases, J shed 5 bases, and the junction held 7 bases outside the gene matches. Germline V lookup: CDR1 GTSNPN, CDR2 SVGIG (reference sequence). This CDR3 contains 14 residues. Written as DNA, the CDR3 is TGTGCCTGGAGCCCAGGGGGCAGATTAGATACGCAGTATTTT. This translates into CAWSPGGRLDTQYF.

Remarks on this clonotype: A much larger clone sits a single nucleotide away, making a read error possible. The chain links TRBV18 to TRBJ1-4, with D unresolved. Germline V lookup: CDR1 KGHSH, CDR2 LQKENI. This CDR3 spans 17 amino acids. CDR3 residues: CASSPVDWGGGGEKLLF. CDR3 in DNA: TGTGCCAGCTCACCGGTCGACTGGGGAGGAGGAGGTGAAAAACTGCTTTTT.

This clonotype came up a few times. The V call is TRBV29-1, the J call TRBJ1-1, with D perhaps TRBD1 (5 bases). This CDR3 is 12 amino acids long. The V gene lost 3 bases and the J gene lost 4 bases, with 9 bases spanning the gap. Per germline, CDR1 SQVTM and CDR2 ANQGSEA. DNA of the CDR3: TGCAGCGTTGATCTAGGGGCCACTGAAGCTTTCTTT. This gives the protein CSVDLGATEAFF.

In its sample, this clonotype was seen a few times. The rearrangement uses TRBV29-1 and TRBJ2-2; D is ambiguous. Germline CDR1 SQVTM, CDR2 ANQGSEA. V was pared by 0 bases and J by 5 bases, with 19 bases between. The CDR3 spans 17 residues. The CDR3: CSVEDRKQHKQTGELFF. As DNA, the CDR3 is TGCAGCGTTGAAGACAGGAAGCAGCATAAGCAGACCGGGGAGCTGTTTTTT.

The chain has TRBV9 and TRBJ2-7; the match to TRBD2 covers 9 bases. V gave up 0 bases and J gave up 0 bases; unmatched junction bases: 4. CDR1 SGDLS and CDR2 YYNGEE come from the germline V gene. The CDR3 has 16 amino acids. CDR3 loop: CASSVGASGDSYEQYF. The DNA of the CDR3 is TGTGCCAGCAGCGTAGGGGCTAGCGGGGACTCCTACGAGCAGTACTTC.

This clonotype was found many times. Here the CDR3 reads CAWSKGRDRVYEQYF. The CDR3, as DNA: TGTGCCTGGAGTAAGGGGCGGGACAGGGTTTACGAGCAGTACTTC. The chain employs TRBV30 and TRBJ2-7; 9 nucleotides match TRBD1. J was trimmed by 4 bases and V by 2 bases; bases with no gene match: 9. The germline V gene encodes CDR1 GTSNPN and CDR2 SVGIG (reference sequence). This CDR3 region has 15 residues.

The J gene is TRBJ2-7, the V gene TRBV5-5; weak D call: TRBD1 (5 bases). CDR3 length: 14 residues. Germline V lookup: CDR1 SGHKS, CDR2 YYEKEE (reference sequence). V dropped 4 bases and J dropped 2 bases, with 13 bases sitting between them. CDR3 protein: CASSDPGSPYEQYF. The DNA for the CDR3 is TGTGCCAGCAGCGACCCAGGGTCCCCCTACGAGCAGTACTTC.

The table lists this clonotype with many counts. The chain uses TRBV5-1 and TRBJ1-6; D is unclear. V shed 2 bases and J shed 7 bases, with 10 bases lying between them. CDR1 SGHRS and CDR2 YFSETQ come from the germline V gene. The CDR3 is 14 amino acids. CDR3 coding DNA: TGCGCCAGCAGCTTAGGGAGTAACAATTCACCCCTCCACTTT. As protein: CASSLGSNNSPLHF.

This sequence joins TRBV20-1 and TRBJ1-6, with unresolved D. Per the germline V gene, CDR1 is DFQATT and CDR2 is SNEGSKA (reference sequence). The CDR3 has 14 residues. The ends were cut back, 2 bases at V and 7 bases at J, with 12 bases in the middle. CDR3 DNA sequence: TGCAGTGCTAGATTCCCATATCGGAATTCACCCCTCCACTTT. It yields the protein CSARFPYRNSPLHF.

The rearrangement uses TRBV19 and TRBJ1-2; TRBD1 matches at 9 bases. Per the germline V gene, CDR1 is LNHDA and CDR2 is SQIVND (reference sequence). CDR3 length: 15 residues. With V trimmed by 4 bases and J by 5 bases, 8 bases remained unmatched. CDR3 protein: CASSNTGQGGYGYTF. The CDR3 nucleotides are TGTGCCAGTAGTAATACGGGACAGGGAGGATATGGCTACACCTTC.

The rearrangement uses TRBV13 and TRBJ2-1; TRBD1 or TRBD2 may be the D gene (5 bases each). Germline V gives CDR1 PRHDT, CDR2 FYEKMQ (reference sequence). Trimming removed 2 bases from V and 8 bases from J, with 13 bases in between. CDR3 size: 14 residues. Here the CDR3 DNA reads TGTGCCAGCAGCTTAAAAGGGGACCGGGATGAGCAGTTCTTC. It is translated as CASSLKGDRDEQFF.

This clonotype was counted only a few times. The V and J genes are TRBV2 and TRBJ2-5, with D unresolved. Germline assignment: CDR1 SNHLY and CDR2 FYNNEI. CDR3 length: 15 amino acids. V was cut by 1 base and J by 2 bases, with 11 bases left in between. The CDR3 sequence is CASSEVKGKQETQYF. CDR3 DNA sequence: TGTGCCAGCAGTGAAGTTAAAGGAAAGCAAGAGACCCAGTACTTC.